The sample holds a few counts of the clone carrying this T cell receptor (beta chain). Its matching antigen is unknown. CDR3 length: 16 amino acids. V dropped 4 bases and J dropped 9; count of bases not matched to a gene: 11. Looked up from germline, CDR1 is SGHTA and CDR2 is FQGNSA. Cells sorted as Tregs were CD4+, CD25+ and CD127-/low. Study outcomes and limitations: Greatest tumor Treg TCR overlap was with tumor naive CD4+ cells. The larger cohort examined one V-J beta rearrangement, not whole repertoires.

Constant-region reverse primers amplified full-length variable regions, followed by semi-nested Nested Universal Primer A PCR. TCRdb processed the 5' RACE reads anew with MiXCR; each CDR3 protein has one entry. Here the sample spans 40,000 to 55,000 distinct CDR3 sequences, 22% being singletons. This clonotype was obtained from a female donor with breast cancer. Sequencing was performed on Tregs sorted from a lymph node. The rearrangement uses TRBV7-2 and TRBJ2-1, with 11 bases identical to TRBD2. CDR3 sequence: CASSSMSTSGKVEQFF. CDR3 in DNA: TGTGCCAGCAGCTCGATGTCGACTAGCGGGAAGGTTGAGCAGTTCTTC.